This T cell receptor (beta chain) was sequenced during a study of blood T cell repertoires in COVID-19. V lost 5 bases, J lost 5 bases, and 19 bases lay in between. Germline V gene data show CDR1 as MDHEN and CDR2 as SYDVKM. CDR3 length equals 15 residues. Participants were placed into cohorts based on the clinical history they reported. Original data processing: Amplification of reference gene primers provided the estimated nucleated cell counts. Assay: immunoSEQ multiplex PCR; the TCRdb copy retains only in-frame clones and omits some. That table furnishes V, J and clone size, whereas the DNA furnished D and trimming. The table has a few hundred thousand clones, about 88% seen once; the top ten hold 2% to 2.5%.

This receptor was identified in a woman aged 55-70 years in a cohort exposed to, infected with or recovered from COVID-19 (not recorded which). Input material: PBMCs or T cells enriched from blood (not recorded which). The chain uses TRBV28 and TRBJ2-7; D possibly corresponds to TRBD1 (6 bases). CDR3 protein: CASSLSATGSNEQYF. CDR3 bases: TGTGCCAGCAGTCTCTCCGCCACAGGGAGCAACGAGCAGTACTTC.